The entry below describes one T cell receptor (beta chain). These data belong to a study of blood T cell repertoires in COVID-19. The assay was immunoSEQ multiplex PCR, and TCRdb's table has in-frame clones only and misses some. The sample has hundreds of thousands of clones, 85% to 90% seen once; the top ten hold around 1.4%. The V and J ends lost 2 bases and 6 bases, in that order; junction bases with no gene match: 8. Germline V lookup: CDR1 LGHDT, CDR2 YNNKEL (reference sequence). This CDR3 region has 15 residues. The TCR sequence derives from a man at least 80 years old with acute or convalescent COVID-19. The sample was peripheral blood. The gene calls are TRBV3-1 (or the pseudogene TRBV3-2) and TRBJ1-2, with TRBD1 matching 8 bases. The CDR3 DNA follows: TGTGCCAGCAGCCAATTGGGAGAGGACAGGGATGGCTACACCTTC. This translates into CASSQLGEDRDGYTF.